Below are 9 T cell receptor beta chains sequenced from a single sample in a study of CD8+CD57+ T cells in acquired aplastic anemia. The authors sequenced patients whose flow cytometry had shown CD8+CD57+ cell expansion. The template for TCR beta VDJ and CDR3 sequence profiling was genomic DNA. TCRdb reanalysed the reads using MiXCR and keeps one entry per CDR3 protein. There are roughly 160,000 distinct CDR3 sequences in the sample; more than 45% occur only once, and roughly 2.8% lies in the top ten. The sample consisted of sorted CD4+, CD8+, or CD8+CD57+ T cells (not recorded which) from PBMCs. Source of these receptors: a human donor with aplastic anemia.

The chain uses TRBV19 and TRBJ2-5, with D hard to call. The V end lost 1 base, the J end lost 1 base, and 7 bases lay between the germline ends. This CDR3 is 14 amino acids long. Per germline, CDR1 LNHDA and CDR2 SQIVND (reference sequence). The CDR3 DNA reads TGTGCCAGTAGTATAGTTGGAGTCCAAGAGACCCAGTACTTC. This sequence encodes CASSIVGVQETQYF.

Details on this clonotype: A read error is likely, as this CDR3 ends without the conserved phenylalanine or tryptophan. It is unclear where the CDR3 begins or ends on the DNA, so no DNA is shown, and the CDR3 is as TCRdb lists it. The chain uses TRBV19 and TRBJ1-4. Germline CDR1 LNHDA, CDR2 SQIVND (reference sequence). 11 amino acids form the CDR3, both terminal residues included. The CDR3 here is CASTQNWSNNY.

For the CDR3, the DNA is TGCGCCAGCCTGAGAGGGACAGGGATGCACGCAGATACGCAGTATTTT. Protein product: CASLRGTGMHADTQYF. This sequence joins TRBV5-1 and TRBJ2-3, with 9 bases fitting TRBD1. Germline loops: CDR1 SGHRS, CDR2 YFSETQ. J lost 4 bases, V lost 7 bases, and 13 bases had no gene match. The CDR3 runs to 16 residues. Drawing the rest from reference TRBV5-1 and TRBJ2-3, the complete variable domain is KAGVTQTPRYLIKTRGQQVTLSCSPISGHRSVSWYQQTPGQGLQFLFEYFSETQRNKGNFPGRFSGRQFSNSRSEMNVSTLELGDSALYLCASLRGTGMHADTQYFGPGTRLTVL.

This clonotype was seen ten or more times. CDR3 protein: CASRGAGGNQPQHF. The DNA for the CDR3 is TGTGCCAGCAGAGGCGCAGGAGGTAATCAGCCCCAGCATTTT. The chain joins TRBV6-1 to TRBJ1-5; D is uncertain. CDR1 is MNHNS and CDR2 is SASEGT in the germline V gene. The V end lost 6 bases, the J end lost 4 bases, and 13 bases lay between the germline ends. The CDR3 runs to 14 residues.

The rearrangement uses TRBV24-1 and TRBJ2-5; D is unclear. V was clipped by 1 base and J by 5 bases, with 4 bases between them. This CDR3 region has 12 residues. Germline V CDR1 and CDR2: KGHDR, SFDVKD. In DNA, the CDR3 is TGTGCCACCAGTGATTTAGGGGAGACCCAGTACTTC. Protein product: CATSDLGETQYF.

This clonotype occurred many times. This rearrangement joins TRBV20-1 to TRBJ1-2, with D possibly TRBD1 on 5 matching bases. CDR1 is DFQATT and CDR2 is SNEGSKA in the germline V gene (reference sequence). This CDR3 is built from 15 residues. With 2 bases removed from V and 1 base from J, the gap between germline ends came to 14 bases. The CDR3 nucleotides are TGCAGTGCTAGAATGGGAGGGGAGGGTAACTATGGCTACACCTTC. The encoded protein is CSARMGGEGNYGYTF.

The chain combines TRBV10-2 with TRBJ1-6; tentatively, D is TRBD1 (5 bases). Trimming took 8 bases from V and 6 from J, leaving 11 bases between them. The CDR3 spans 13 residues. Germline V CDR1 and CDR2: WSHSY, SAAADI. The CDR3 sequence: CASRDSINSPLHF. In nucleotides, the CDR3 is TGCGCCAGCCGGGACTCTATTAATTCACCCCTCCACTTT.

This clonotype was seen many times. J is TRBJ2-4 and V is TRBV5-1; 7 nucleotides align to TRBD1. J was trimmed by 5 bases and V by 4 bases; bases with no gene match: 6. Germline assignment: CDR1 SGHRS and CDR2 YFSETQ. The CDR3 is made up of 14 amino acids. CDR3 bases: TGCGCCAGCAGCATCGCTACAGGGGAAAACATTCAGTACTTC. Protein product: CASSIATGENIQYF.

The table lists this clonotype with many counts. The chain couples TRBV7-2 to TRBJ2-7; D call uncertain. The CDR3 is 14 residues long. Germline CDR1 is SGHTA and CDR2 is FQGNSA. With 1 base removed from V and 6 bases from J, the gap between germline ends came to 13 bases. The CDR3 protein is CASSLGGSGREQYF. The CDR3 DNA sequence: TGTGCCAGCAGCTTAGGAGGCTCTGGGCGCGAGCAGTACTTC.